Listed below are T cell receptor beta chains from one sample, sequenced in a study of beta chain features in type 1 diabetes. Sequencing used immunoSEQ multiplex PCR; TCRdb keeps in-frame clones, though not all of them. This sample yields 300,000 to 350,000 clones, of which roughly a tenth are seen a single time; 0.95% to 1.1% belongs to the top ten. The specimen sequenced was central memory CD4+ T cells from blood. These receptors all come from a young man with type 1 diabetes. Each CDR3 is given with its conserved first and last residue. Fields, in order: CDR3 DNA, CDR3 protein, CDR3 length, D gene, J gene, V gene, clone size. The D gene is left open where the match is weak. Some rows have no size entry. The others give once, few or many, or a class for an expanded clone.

cdr3_nt: TGTGCCTGGAGTCGGGGACTAGCGGGGAATCAAGAGACCCAGTACTTC
cdr3_aa: CAWSRGLAGNQETQYF
cdr3_length: 16
d_call: TRBD2
j_call: TRBJ2-5
v_call: TRBV30
clone_size: many

cdr3_nt: TGTGCCAGCAGCTCACATAGCAATCAGCCCCAGCATTTT
cdr3_aa: CASSSHSNQPQHF
cdr3_length: 13
d_call: NA
j_call: TRBJ1-5
v_call: TRBV7-2
clone_size: NA

cdr3_nt: TGTGCCAGCAGCTTATATCGTCCGGGGGTAGATGGCTACACCTTC
cdr3_aa: CASSLYRPGVDGYTF
cdr3_length: 15
d_call: NA
j_call: TRBJ1-2
v_call: TRBV7-9
clone_size: few

cdr3_nt: TGTGCCAGCAGCTCCAGAGTCGACGGGGGCTACACCTTC
cdr3_aa: CASSSRVDGGYTF
cdr3_length: 13
d_call: NA
j_call: TRBJ1-2
v_call: TRBV7-9
clone_size: NA

cdr3_nt: TGTGCCAGCAGTGTTAGGACAAGCGTGAGGGCACAGCCCCAGCATTTT
cdr3_aa: CASSVRTSVRAQPQHF
cdr3_length: 16
d_call: NA
j_call: TRBJ1-5
v_call: TRBV28
clone_size: many

cdr3_nt: TGCAGCGTTGAAAAGGGCTTGAACACTGAAGCTTTCTTT
cdr3_aa: CSVEKGLNTEAFF
cdr3_length: 13
d_call: NA
j_call: TRBJ1-1
v_call: TRBV29-1
clone_size: NA

cdr3_nt: TGTGCCAGCAGCTTAGCTGTCAACCAAAACTATGGCTACACCTTC
cdr3_aa: CASSLAVNQNYGYTF
cdr3_length: 15
d_call: NA
j_call: TRBJ1-2
v_call: TRBV7-2
clone_size: few

cdr3_nt: TGTGCCAGCAGCTTACCCTCCGGGACAGGCTTCTACAATGAGCAGTTCTTC
cdr3_aa: CASSLPSGTGFYNEQFF
cdr3_length: 17
d_call: TRBD1
j_call: TRBJ2-1
v_call: TRBV7-2
clone_size: few

cdr3_nt: TGTGCCAGCAGTGCCTCCACCTACGAGCAGTACTTC
cdr3_aa: CASSASTYEQYF
cdr3_length: 12
d_call: NA
j_call: TRBJ2-7
v_call: TRBV6-1
clone_size: few

cdr3_nt: TGTGCCAGCAGCTCAAGACAGGGCGATGGCTACACCTTC
cdr3_aa: CASSSRQGDGYTF
cdr3_length: 13
d_call: TRBD1
j_call: TRBJ1-2
v_call: TRBV7-8
clone_size: few

cdr3_nt: TGTGCCAGCAGCTTGCCCTTAGGGAGCTCCTATAATTCACCCCTCCACTTT
cdr3_aa: CASSLPLGSSYNSPLHF
cdr3_length: 17
d_call: NA
j_call: TRBJ1-6
v_call: TRBV7-9
clone_size: few

cdr3_nt: TGTGCCAGTAGGAGTGCAGCGACTAACGGCTACACCTTC
cdr3_aa: CASRSAATNGYTF
cdr3_length: 13
d_call: NA
j_call: TRBJ1-2
v_call: TRBV19
clone_size: few

cdr3_nt: TGCGCCAGCAGCGCCCCGTCACCCCTCCACTTT
cdr3_aa: CASSAPSPLHF
cdr3_length: 11
d_call: NA
j_call: TRBJ1-6
v_call: TRBV5-1
clone_size: few

cdr3_nt: TGTGCCAGCAGCCCAGGAGAACAGGGGGGCACTGAAGCTTTCTTT
cdr3_aa: CASSPGEQGGTEAFF
cdr3_length: 15
d_call: TRBD1
j_call: TRBJ1-1
v_call: TRBV9
clone_size: NA

cdr3_nt: TGTGCCAGCAAATCCAGAGCGAACACCGGGGAGCTGTTTTTT
cdr3_aa: CASKSRANTGELFF
cdr3_length: 14
d_call: NA
j_call: TRBJ2-2
v_call: TRBV27
clone_size: many

cdr3_nt: TGTGCCAGCTCACGGCTGGTGAGCCAGAATGAAAAACTGTTTTTT
cdr3_aa: CASSRLVSQNEKLFF
cdr3_length: 15
d_call: NA
j_call: TRBJ1-4
v_call: TRBV18
clone_size: many